Listed below are T cell receptor beta chains from one sample, sequenced in a study of T cell responses to AZD1222 COVID-19 vaccine. Sequenced by immunoSEQ multiplex PCR; TCRdb stores in-frame clones only, minus some. The sample records roughly 140,000 clones, 70% to 90% being singletons. The sequences come from peripheral blood, collected on day 0 of AZD1222 vaccination. All receptors derive from an adult in good health. Each CDR3 is given with its conserved first and last residue. A D gene is named only where the DNA matches it firmly. Not all rows give a size; the values are once, few, many and, for expanded clones, a class.

13	.	TRBV2	.	TRBJ1-1	CASMVQGDTEAFF	TGTGCCAGCATGGTCCAGGGAGACACTGAAGCTTTCTTT
11	many	TRBV6-6	.	TRBJ1-3	CASSLAGTIYF	TGTGCCAGCAGCCTGGCCGGCACCATATATTTT
15	.	TRBV27	.	TRBJ1-3	CASSPLRDRGNTIYF	TGTGCCAGCAGTCCCCTTCGGGACCGCGGAAACACCATATATTTT
12	.	TRBV3-1/TRBV3-2	.	TRBJ2-1	CASSDTGNEQFF	TGTGCCAGCAGCGATACAGGGAATGAGCAGTTCTTC
14	.	TRBV6-2/TRBV6-3	.	TRBJ2-7	CASSLSGTDGEQYF	TGTGCCAGCAGCCTATCAGGGACTGATGGCGAGCAGTACTTC
16	.	TRBV3-1/TRBV3-2	.	TRBJ2-1	CASSDTGPHSDNEQFF	TGTGCCAGCAGCGATACGGGTCCCCATTCCGACAATGAGCAGTTCTTC
19	.	TRBV11-2	TRBD2	TRBJ2-1	CASSLDSRTSGRLYNEQFF	TGTGCCAGCAGCTTAGATTCAAGGACTAGCGGGAGGCTGTACAATGAGCAGTTCTTC
15	.	TRBV9	TRBD2	TRBJ2-1	CASSVGLAGAYEQFF	TGTGCCAGCAGCGTAGGACTAGCGGGAGCTTATGAGCAGTTCTTC
20	once	TRBV27	TRBD1	TRBJ2-5	CASSFRTPGDRGRAQETQYF	TGTGCCAGCAGTTTTCGGACTCCGGGGGACAGGGGAAGGGCTCAAGAGACCCAGTACTTC
19	.	TRBV5-1	TRBD2	TRBJ2-7	CASSTYGGTSGTVSYEQYF	TGCGCCAGCAGCACTTATGGGGGGACTAGCGGGACAGTAAGCTACGAGCAGTACTTC
15	.	TRBV9	.	TRBJ1-3	CASSSPGATGNTIYF	TGTGCCAGCAGCTCTCCGGGGGCCACGGGAAACACCATATATTTT
17	.	TRBV19	TRBD2	TRBJ2-3	CASSIRIAGRSTDTQYF	TGTGCCAGTAGTATCAGAATAGCGGGAAGAAGCACAGATACGCAGTATTTT
13	once	TRBV27	.	TRBJ1-1	CASSLFVSGEAFF	TGTGCCAGCAGTTTATTTGTGTCAGGAGAAGCTTTCTTT
14	.	TRBV9	TRBD1	TRBJ1-4	CASSATGSNEKLFF	TGTGCCAGCAGCGCGACAGGGAGTAATGAAAAACTGTTTTTT
15	.	TRBV19	TRBD1	TRBJ1-2	CASSINADREDGYTF	TGTGCCAGTAGTATTAACGCTGACAGGGAGGATGGCTACACCTTC
14	.	TRBV19	.	TRBJ1-1	CASSIFQQGTEAFF	TGTGCCAGTAGTATCTTTCAACAGGGCACTGAAGCTTTCTTT
14	.	TRBV6-5	TRBD1	TRBJ1-1	CASSSVPGQFEAFF	TGTGCCAGCAGTTCCGTCCCGGGACAGTTTGAAGCTTTCTTT
16	once	TRBV7-2	.	TRBJ2-1	CASSPSSPPAYNEQFF	TGTGCCAGCAGCCCTTCGTCGCCTCCCGCCTACAATGAGCAGTTCTTC
15	.	TRBV5-6	TRBD2	TRBJ2-7	CASSRSVAGLAGASF	TGTGCCAGCAGCAGGTCTGTGGCCGGACTAGCGGGAGCTTCCTTC
16	few	TRBV9	TRBD2	TRBJ2-7	CASSVGLAGSTYEQYF	TGTGCCAGCAGCGTAGGACTAGCGGGTTCTACCTACGAGCAGTACTTC
15	.	TRBV13	.	TRBJ1-2	CASSSGRGADYGYTF	TGTGCCAGCAGCTCAGGAAGGGGGGCTGACTATGGCTACACCTTC
14	.	TRBV2	.	TRBJ1-2	CASSEQGYGYGYTF	TGTGCCAGCAGTGAGCAGGGCTACGGCTATGGCTACACCTTC
16	.	TRBV6-2/TRBV6-3	TRBD1	TRBJ1-4	CASSFSGGGIGEKLFF	TGTGCCAGCAGTTTTTCAGGGGGCGGAATTGGTGAAAAACTGTTTTTT
15	.	TRBV6-2/TRBV6-3	.	TRBJ2-1	CASSYSITWGNEQFF	TGTGCCAGCAGTTACTCGATAACATGGGGGAATGAGCAGTTCTTC
16	.	TRBV4-1	TRBD2	TRBJ2-7	CASSQGSGRVSSEQYF	TGCGCCAGCAGCCAGGGTAGCGGGAGAGTAAGTAGCGAGCAGTACTTC
13	.	TRBV25-1	.	TRBJ2-2	CASTKLGTGELFF	TGTGCCAGCACCAAACTGGGTACCGGGGAGCTGTTTTTT
15	.	TRBV6-6	.	TRBJ1-2	CASSSFRVQGYGYTF	TGTGCCAGCAGCTCTTTCAGGGTACAAGGCTATGGCTACACCTTC
14	.	TRBV19	.	TRBJ1-5	CASSMGDFNQPQHF	TGTGCCAGTAGTATGGGGGACTTTAATCAGCCCCAGCATTTT
14	.	TRBV3-1/TRBV3-2	TRBD1	TRBJ1-2	CASSHDRGDYGYTF	TGTGCCAGCAGCCATGACAGGGGAGACTATGGCTACACCTTC
18	.	TRBV4-2	TRBD2	TRBJ2-2	CASSQTSGRAGNAGELFF	TGTGCCAGCAGCCAGACTAGCGGGAGGGCCGGAAATGCCGGGGAGCTGTTTTTT
14	.	TRBV29-1	TRBD1	TRBJ1-6	CSVRTGKNNSPLHF	TGCAGCGTCCGGACAGGGAAGAATAATTCACCCCTCCACTTT
17	once	TRBV13	TRBD1	TRBJ2-7	CASSPASSGQGKDEQYF	TGTGCCAGCAGCCCCGCGAGCTCGGGACAGGGTAAAGACGAGCAGTACTTC
13	.	TRBV19	.	TRBJ2-1	CASSPRLRNEQFF	TGTGCCAGTAGTCCTAGGCTCAGAAATGAGCAGTTCTTC
10	.	TRBV20-1	.	TRBJ2-1	CSARGPEQFF	TGCAGTGCTAGGGGACCTGAGCAGTTCTTC
14	once	TRBV5-4	TRBD2	TRBJ2-7	CASSLSSGSYEQYF	TGTGCCAGCAGCTTGAGTAGCGGGTCCTACGAGCAGTACTTC
15	.	TRBV4-1	.	TRBJ1-1	CASSQDEGGWTEAFF	TGCGCCAGCAGCCAAGATGAAGGGGGTTGGACTGAAGCTTTCTTT
13	.	TRBV30	.	TRBJ2-2	CAISSGNTGELFF	TGTGCCATATCGAGCGGGAACACCGGGGAGCTGTTTTTT